Shown below are 13 T cell receptor beta chains from a single sample sequenced in a study of T cells expressing NK-cell markers (dated by TCRdb to the early 2020s). Libraries were constructed by 5' RACE. TCRdb records Illumina HiSeq 2000 as the sequencer. Once TCRdb had reprocessed the reads, it stored one entry per CDR3 protein sequence and supplied no DNA. The sample's table covers 300,000 to 500,000 distinct CDR3 sequences. The leading ten clones occupy around 10% of the sample. Sequencing input: blood T cells: a sorted CD56 or NKG2C T cell subset, CD4+ or CD8+ T cells, or bulk PBMC T cells (not recorded which). These receptors all stem from a woman aged 45-60 years in good health. Donor details come from another sample of the same person, matched by shared clones.

The chain employs TRBV29-1 and TRBJ2-7. Germline V CDR1 and CDR2: SQVTM, ANQGSEA. The CDR3 is made up of 14 amino acids. The CDR3 loop reads CSVRRSGTAYEQYF.

The chain is built from TRBV4-2 and TRBJ2-2; TCRdb selects TRBD2, and the lack of DNA leaves this call unchecked. CDR1 and CDR2 (germline): LGHNA, YNFKEQ. The CDR3 has 15 amino acids. This CDR3 is CASSQTDSFTGELFF.

The rearrangement uses TRBV29-1 and TRBJ2-4; TCRdb's D call of TRBD1 is untestable without DNA. Germline V gene data show CDR1 as SQVTM and CDR2 as ANQGSEA. CDR3 length: 12 amino acids. CDR3 residues: CSGRDGVNIQYF.

This rearrangement joins TRBV9 to TRBJ2-1; as DNA is missing, the TRBD1 call by TCRdb cannot be tested. The CDR3 loop spans 14 amino acids. Germline CDR1 is SGDLS and CDR2 is YYNGEE. The CDR3 is CASSGHGERDEQFF.

The J gene is TRBJ1-1, the V gene TRBV5-1; TCRdb lists TRBD1, though no DNA is available to test this call. This CDR3 spans 15 amino acids. Germline V CDR1 and CDR2: SGHRS, YFSETQ. CDR3 region: CASSGTGKTNTEAFF.

V gene TRBV7-9 combines with J gene TRBJ2-7; there is no DNA to check the TCRdb D call of TRBD1. The CDR3 extends over 14 amino acids. CDR1 is SEHNR, CDR2 FQNEAQ, per germline (reference sequence). The CDR3 sequence is CASSRTGTTYEQYF. The full variable domain, with the rest looked up from reference TRBV7-9 and TRBJ2-7, is DTGVSQNPRHKITKRGQNVTFRCDPISEHNRLYWYRQTLGQGPEFLTYFQNEAQLEKSRLLSDRFSAERPKGSFSTLEIQRTEQGDSAMYLCASSRTGTTYEQYFGPGTRLTVT.

The V call is TRBV5-1, the J call TRBJ2-1; TCRdb returns TRBD1, unconfirmable since there is no DNA. The CDR3 runs to 14 residues. Germline values: CDR1 SGHRS, CDR2 YFSETQ. The CDR3 sequence: CASSPSGGDNEQFF. The complete variable domain, with remaining parts taken from reference TRBV5-1 and TRBJ2-1, reads KAGVTQTPRYLIKTRGQQVTLSCSPISGHRSVSWYQQTPGQGLQFLFEYFSETQRNKGNFPGRFSGRQFSNSRSEMNVSTLELGDSALYLCASSPSGGDNEQFFGPGTRLTVL.

The V and J genes are TRBV18 and TRBJ1-1; TCRdb's assignment of TRBD1 cannot be checked, as there is no DNA. The germline gives CDR1 KGHSH, CDR2 LQKENI. This CDR3 has 14 amino acids. The CDR3 protein is CASSPTPPVTEAFF.

This CDR3 reads CSAREGGSYSPLHF. The chain employs TRBV20-1 and TRBJ1-6; TCRdb's D call of TRBD1 is untestable without DNA. The germline V gene encodes CDR1 DFQATT and CDR2 SNEGSKA (reference sequence). This CDR3 region has 14 residues.

This sequence joins TRBV20-1 and TRBJ1-2. This CDR3 is built from 13 residues. Germline V lookup: CDR1 DFQATT, CDR2 SNEGSKA (reference sequence). CDR3 amino acids: CSANGEGYYGYTF.

The rearrangement uses TRBV19 and TRBJ1-6. This CDR3 is 13 amino acids long. Germline values: CDR1 LNHDA, CDR2 SQIVND (reference sequence). CDR3 sequence reads: CASSIKGNSPLHF. Together with reference TRBV19 and TRBJ1-6, the CDR3 gives the full variable domain: DGGITQSPKYLFRKEGQNVTLSCEQNLNHDAMYWYRQDPGQGLRLIYYSQIVNDFQKGDIAEGYSVSREKKESFPLTVTSAQKNPTAFYLCASSIKGNSPLHFGNGTRLTVT.

J is TRBJ2-1 and V is TRBV6-5; TCRdb's assignment of TRBD1 cannot be checked, as there is no DNA. The germline V gene has CDR1 MNHEY and CDR2 SVGAGI. The CDR3 sequence is 15 residues long. CDR3 sequence: CASSYNPVLYNEQFF.

Here the CDR3 reads CSAKEGLAGEYPYYEQYF. The chain joins TRBV20-1 to TRBJ2-7; TCRdb gives TRBD2 as the D gene, but with no DNA this cannot be confirmed. The CDR3 runs to 18 residues. Germline values: CDR1 DFQATT, CDR2 SNEGSKA (reference sequence).